The TCR beta chain under discussion was sequenced for a study of T cell repertoires in cytomegalovirus infection. This clonotype was detected ten times or more. The antigen is undetermined. TCRdb recomputed calls from the reads with MiXCR, one row per CDR3 protein. This sample has 250,000 to 300,000 distinct CDR3 sequences, with roughly a fifth found just once. V dropped 2 bases and J dropped 0 bases, with 17 bases sitting between them. This CDR3 spans 18 amino acids. Germline V gene data show CDR1 as MNHEY and CDR2 as SVGAGI. General observations from the study: The response measured ex vivo was dominated by TCR beta clonotypes (HLA-C-restricted and CMV-specific).

The chain couples TRBV6-5 to TRBJ2-1; possible D gene TRBD2, 6 bases. The material was cultured PBMCs, obtained from culture after CMV antigen stimulation. This clonotype was sampled from a human donor in good health (CMV status not recorded). Some clones in this sample may be carry-over from other donors' samples. The chain's CDR3 is CASSYGRLARYSYNEQFF. The DNA of the CDR3 is TGTGCCAGCAGTTACGGTAGGCTAGCGAGATACTCCTACAATGAGCAGTTCTTC.